This TCR beta chain was observed in a study of blood T cell repertoires in COVID-19. Study-level background: PBMCs, B-cell-depleted T cells, or T cells were the source of the cDNA or gDNA that made up the material.

As originally analysed: Estimation of nucleated cell counts relied on the amplification of reference gene primers. TCRdb's table, derived via immunoSEQ multiplex PCR, lists solely in-frame clones and lacks some. The V and J calls and clone size were taken over from that table, and D and trimming were inferred from the DNA. The table includes fewer than 400,000 clones, roughly 90% detected once. Those enrolled, adults aged about 18 to 89 years, came from about two dozen US areas. Recovered status in Cohort 3 required two negative PCRs, clearance, or symptom resolution. Germline-derived CDR1 and CDR2 are LGHDT and YNNKEL (reference sequence). There are 19 residues in the CDR3. V was trimmed by 4 bases and J by 1 base, leaving 23 bases between them.

The source is a man in his 60s who had recovered from COVID-19. The chain links TRBV3-1 (or the pseudogene TRBV3-2) to TRBJ2-4, with a tentative D call TRBD2 (7 bases). Sequencing used PBMCs or T cells enriched from blood (not recorded which). The CDR3 sequence is CASSPSTGGNRWAKNIQYF. The CDR3 DNA reads as TGTGCCAGCAGCCCTTCGACGGGGGGCAACCGCTGGGCCAAAAACATTCAGTACTTC.